What follows are 11 T cell receptor beta chains derived from one specimen sequenced in a study of T cell clonality in common variable immunodeficiency. The data were produced by immunoSEQ multiplex PCR, yet TCRdb's version contains in-frame clones alone and is incomplete. The repertoire consists of some 54,000 clones, none detected only once. Input material: peripheral blood mononuclear cells. These receptor sequences come from a person aged 18 to 70 in good health.

This clone was detected ten times or more. The read ends 3 residues shy of where the CDR3 ends; the end is completed using the germline J gene. The V gene is TRBV16, the J gene TRBJ1-2; TRBD1 matches 9 bases. The germline V gene has CDR1 KGHSY and CDR2 FQNENV. The CDR3 loop spans 16 amino acids. CDR3 residues: CASSRSGTGNMGGYTF. CDR3 bases read: TGTGCCAGCAGCCGATCCGGGACAGGGAATATGGGCGGC.

This clone was detected many times. From the germline J gene comes the end of the CDR3, since the read stops 3 residues before it. The rearrangement links TRBV29-1 to TRBJ2-1, with D perhaps matching TRBD1 (6 bases). From germline, CDR1 is SQVTM and CDR2 ANQGSEA. V was cut by 6 bases and J by 7 bases, with 10 bases left in between. This CDR3 contains 11 residues. The DNA read from the CDR3 is TGCAGCGTGACGGACAGTAATGAG. It codes for CSVTDSNE. The entire CDR3 is CSVTDSNEQFF.

This clone has a count of ten or more. The missing CDR3 end, 3 residues past where the read stops, is filled in from the germline J gene. The V and J genes are TRBV6-2 or TRBV6-3 and TRBJ2-7; possibly TRBD2 for D (5 bases). The ends were cut back, 5 bases at V and 2 bases at J, with 16 bases in the middle. The CDR3 is 15 amino acids. Germline lookup yields CDR1 MNHEY and CDR2 SVGEGT. The CDR3 spells CASSPLLGVTYEQYF. The part of the CDR3 DNA that was read is TGTGCCAGCAGTCCATTACTCGGGGTCACCTACGAG.

This clone came up a few times. The read ends 3 residues before the CDR3 terminus; that terminus is restored from the germline J gene. This chain connects TRBV19 to TRBJ1-4; TRBD1 matches at 7 bases. This CDR3 spans 15 amino acids. Germline V gene lookup returns CDR1 LNHDA and CDR2 SQIVND (reference sequence). The DNA read from the CDR3 is TGTGCCAGTAGTCCTACCCCAGGGGGTAATTCACCA. It codes for CASSPTPGGNSP. The full CDR3 protein is CASSPTPGGNSPLFF.

This clone has just a few counts. The part of the CDR3 DNA that was read is TGTGCCAGCAGCGTGGGACAGACAATAAATTCACCC. This gives the protein CASSVGQTINSP. The complete CDR3 protein is CASSVGQTINSPLHF. The rearrangement joins TRBV5-5 to TRBJ1-6, with TRBD1 identical over 7 bases. The CDR3 goes on 3 residues after the read ends, and that part is filled in from the germline J gene. The CDR3 is made up of 15 amino acids. Germline CDR1 reads SGHKS; CDR2 reads YYEKEE (reference sequence). V shed 4 bases, J shed 7 bases, and the junction held 8 bases outside the gene matches. Full variable domain (rest looked up from reference TRBV5-5 and TRBJ1-6): DAGVTQSPTHLIKTRGQQVTLRCSPISGHKSVSWYQQVLGQGPQFIFQYYEKEERGRGNFPDRFSARQFPNYSSELNVNALLLGDSALYLCASSVGQTINSPLHFGNGTRLTVT.

This clone was recorded many times. The CDR3 end is not reached by the read, which stops 3 residues before it; the germline J gene fills it in. This chain links TRBV28 with TRBJ2-7, with 10 positions matching TRBD2. The CDR3 runs 14 residues. Germline V lookup: CDR1 MDHEN, CDR2 SYDVKM. V trimming: 2 bases; J trimming: 5 bases; junction bases outside the gene matches: 3. Incomplete CDR3 DNA: TGTGCCAGCAGTTTAAGAGCGGGAGGGCACGAG. It translates to CASSLRAGGHE. The whole CDR3 protein is CASSLRAGGHEQYF.

This clone was recorded many times. The read ends 3 residues early relative to the CDR3; the germline J gene fills the gap. The chain has TRBV20-1 and TRBJ2-7, with D uncertain. This CDR3 spans 14 amino acids. The ends were cut back, 5 bases at V and 0 bases at J, with 14 bases in the middle. In germline, CDR1 is DFQATT, CDR2 SNEGSKA (reference sequence). CDR3 bases read: TGCAGTGCTCTAGATAAGTTCCCCTCCTACGAG. Translated, it gives CSALDKFPSYE. The CDR3 in full is CSALDKFPSYEQYF.

A few counts support this clone. The read falls 3 residues short of the CDR3 end, and the missing part is taken from the germline J gene. This chain connects TRBV5-5 to TRBJ2-5, with D possibly matching TRBD1 (6 bases). CDR3 size: 14 residues. The V gene's germline CDR1 is SGHKS and CDR2 YYEKEE (reference sequence). Deletions cut 1 base from V and 2 bases from J, with 9 bases between. The CDR3 DNA, read in part, is TGTGCCAGCAGCTTGTTGAGGGGGCAAGAGACC. This sequence encodes CASSLLRGQET. The whole CDR3 reads CASSLLRGQETQYF.

This clone was found many times. The sequence runs out 3 residues before the end of the CDR3; the remainder is reconstructed from the germline J gene. The chain recombines TRBV11-2 with TRBJ2-7, with D maybe TRBD1 (6 bases). Germline V gene sequence: CDR1 SGHAT, CDR2 FQNNGV. The CDR3 consists of 12 residues. Trimming pared 6 bases from V and 5 bases from J, leaving 11 bases between. CDR3 region: CASSSQGDEQYF. The sequenced CDR3 bases are TGTGCCAGCAGTTCACAGGGTGACGAG.

This clone turned up a few times. The read finishes 3 residues shy of the CDR3 end, and the germline J gene is used to complete it. J is TRBJ2-1 and V is TRBV5-1; tentative D call: TRBD2 (6 bases). The CDR3 consists of 15 residues. Trimming took 4 bases from V and 2 from J, leaving 13 bases between them. The germline V gene encodes CDR1 SGHRS and CDR2 YFSETQ. The CDR3 is CASSQTSGAYNEQFF. The CDR3 DNA, read in part, is TGCGCCAGCAGCCAGACTAGTGGGGCCTACAATGAG. Variable domain in full (rest from reference TRBV5-1 and TRBJ2-1): KAGVTQTPRYLIKTRGQQVTLSCSPISGHRSVSWYQQTPGQGLQFLFEYFSETQRNKGNFPGRFSGRQFSNSRSEMNVSTLELGDSALYLCASSQTSGAYNEQFFGPGTRLTVL.

This clone came up a few times. Read data end 3 residues before the CDR3 end; the end is taken from the germline J gene. The chain uses TRBV20-1 and TRBJ2-1; D gene uncertain. The CDR3 loop spans 11 amino acids. The V end was cut by 2 bases, the J end by 4 bases, with 3 bases between. The germline V gene encodes CDR1 DFQATT and CDR2 SNEGSKA (reference sequence). Partial CDR3 DNA: TGCAGTGCTAGAACTTACAATGAG. Amino acid sequence: CSARTYNE. The entire CDR3 is CSARTYNEQFF.